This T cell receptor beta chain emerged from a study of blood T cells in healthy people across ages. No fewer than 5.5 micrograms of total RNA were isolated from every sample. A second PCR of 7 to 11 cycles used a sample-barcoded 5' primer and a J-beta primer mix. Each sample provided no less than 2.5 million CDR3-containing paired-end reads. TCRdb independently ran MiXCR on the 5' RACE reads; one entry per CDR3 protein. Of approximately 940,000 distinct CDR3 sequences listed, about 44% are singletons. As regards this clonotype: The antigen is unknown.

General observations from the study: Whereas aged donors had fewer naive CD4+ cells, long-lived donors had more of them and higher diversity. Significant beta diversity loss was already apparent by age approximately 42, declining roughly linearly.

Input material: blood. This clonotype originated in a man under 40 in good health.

CDR3 sequence (DNA): TGTGCCAGCAGCTTAGCGGTGGTCTCTTTCCAATCGCAGTATTTT. Translated, it gives CASSLAVVSFQSQYF. The chain carries TRBV7-8 and TRBJ2-3; D remains ambiguous. The CDR3 consists of 15 residues. The V end was cut by 0 bases, the J end by 10 bases, with 17 bases between. Germline V gives CDR1 SGHVS, CDR2 FQNEAQ.